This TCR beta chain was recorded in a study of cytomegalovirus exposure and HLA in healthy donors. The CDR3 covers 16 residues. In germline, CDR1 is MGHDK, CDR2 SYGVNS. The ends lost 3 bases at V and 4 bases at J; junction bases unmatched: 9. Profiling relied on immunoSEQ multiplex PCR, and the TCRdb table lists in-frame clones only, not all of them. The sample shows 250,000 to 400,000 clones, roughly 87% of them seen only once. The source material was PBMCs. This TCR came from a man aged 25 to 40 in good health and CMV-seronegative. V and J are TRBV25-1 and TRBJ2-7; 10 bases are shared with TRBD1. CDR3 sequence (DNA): TGTGCCAGCAGTGAGGCGCGGGGACAGGGGTGGTACGAGCAGTACTTC. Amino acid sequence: CASSEARGQGWYEQYF.